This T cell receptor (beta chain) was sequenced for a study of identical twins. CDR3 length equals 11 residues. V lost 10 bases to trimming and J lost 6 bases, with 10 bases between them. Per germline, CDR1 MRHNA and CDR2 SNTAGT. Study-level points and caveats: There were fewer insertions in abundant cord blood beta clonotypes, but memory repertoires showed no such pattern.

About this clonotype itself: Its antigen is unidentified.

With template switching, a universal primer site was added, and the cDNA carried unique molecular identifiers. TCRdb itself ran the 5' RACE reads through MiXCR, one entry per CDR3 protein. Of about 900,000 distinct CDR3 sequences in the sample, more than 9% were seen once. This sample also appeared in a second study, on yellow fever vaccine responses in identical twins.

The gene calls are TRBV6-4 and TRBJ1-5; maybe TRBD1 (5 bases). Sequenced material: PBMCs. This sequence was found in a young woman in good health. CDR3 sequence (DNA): TGTGCCAAACTGACAGCTCAGCCCCAGCATTTT. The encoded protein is CAKLTAQPQHF.